This T cell receptor beta chain was documented in a study of graft-versus-host responses after intestinal transplantation. At the level of the study: Recipients uniformly received anti-thymocyte globulin induction, followed by tacrolimus and steroids for about three years.

The assay was immunoSEQ multiplex PCR, and TCRdb's table has in-frame clones only and misses some. The sample includes 24,000 or so clones, 82% seen only once; the top ten take roughly 0.99%. The CDR3 runs 17 residues. Per germline, CDR1 SEHNR and CDR2 FQNEAQ (reference sequence). The V and J ends lost 4 bases and 0 bases respectively, with 18 bases between them. General study results and limits: Peak circulating GvH clone levels were associated with early post-transplant HvG declines. In patients with graft-donor T cell macrochimerism, allograft graft-versus-host to host-versus-graft clonal ratios were high. GvH clones detected in recipient marrow included some appearing first in ileum or blood.

To note about this clone: The antigen is unknown.

The sample in question was unstimulated CD8+ T cells sorted from spleen or lymph node cells, obtained before transplant. The sequence came from a human donor who was the organ donor for an intestinal transplant. J is TRBJ1-1 and V is TRBV7-9, with D possibly TRBD1 on 6 matching bases. The CDR3 region has the DNA TGTGCCAGCAGCTGGGACCATGAGGACAGAATGAACACTGAAGCTTTCTTT. The encoded protein is CASSWDHEDRMNTEAFF.